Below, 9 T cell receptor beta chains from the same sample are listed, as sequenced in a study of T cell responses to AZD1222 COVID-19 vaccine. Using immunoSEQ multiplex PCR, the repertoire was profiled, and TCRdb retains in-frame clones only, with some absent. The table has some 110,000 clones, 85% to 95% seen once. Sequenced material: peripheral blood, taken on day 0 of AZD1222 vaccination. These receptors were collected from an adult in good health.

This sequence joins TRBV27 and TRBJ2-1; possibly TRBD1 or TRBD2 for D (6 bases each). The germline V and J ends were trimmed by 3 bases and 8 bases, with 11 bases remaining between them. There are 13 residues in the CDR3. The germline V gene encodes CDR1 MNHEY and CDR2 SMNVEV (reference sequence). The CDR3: CASSFRGLHEQFF. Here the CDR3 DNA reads TGTGCCAGCAGTTTTCGGGGGCTTCATGAGCAGTTCTTC.

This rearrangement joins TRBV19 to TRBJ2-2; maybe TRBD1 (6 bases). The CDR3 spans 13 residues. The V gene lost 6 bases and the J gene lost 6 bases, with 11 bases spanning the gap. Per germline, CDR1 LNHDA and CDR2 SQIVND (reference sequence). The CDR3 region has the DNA TGTGCCAGTAGCCTTACAGGGCCCGGGGAGCTGTTTTTT. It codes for CASSLTGPGELFF.

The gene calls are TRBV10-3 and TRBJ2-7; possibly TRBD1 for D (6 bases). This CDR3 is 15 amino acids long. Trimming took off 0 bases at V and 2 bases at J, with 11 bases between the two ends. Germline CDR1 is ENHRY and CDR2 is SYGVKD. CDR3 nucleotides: TGTGCCATCAGTGAGTCCACAGGGAGAACCTACGAGCAGTACTTC. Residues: CAISESTGRTYEQYF.

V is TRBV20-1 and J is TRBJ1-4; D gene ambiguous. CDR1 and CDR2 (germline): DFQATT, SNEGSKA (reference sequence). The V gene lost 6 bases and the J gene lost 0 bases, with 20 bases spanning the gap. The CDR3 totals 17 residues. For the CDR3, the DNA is TGCAGTGCGAGTTTACTAACCGGGTCTCCAACTAATGAAAAACTGTTTTTT. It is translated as CSASLLTGSPTNEKLFF.

CDR3 loop: CAISESAAGNQPQHF. The CDR3 DNA is TGTGCCATCAGTGAGTCGGCGGCGGGGAATCAGCCCCAGCATTTT. The chain is built from TRBV10-3 and TRBJ1-5; D not certain. Germline CDR1 reads ENHRY; CDR2 reads SYGVKD. The CDR3 covers 15 residues. Trimming took off 0 bases at V and 4 bases at J, with 10 bases between the two ends.

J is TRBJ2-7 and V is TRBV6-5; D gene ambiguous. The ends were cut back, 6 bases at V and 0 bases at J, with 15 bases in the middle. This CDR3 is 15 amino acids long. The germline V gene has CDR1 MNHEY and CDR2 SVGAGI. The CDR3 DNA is TGTGCCAGCAGCAACCTAGGTCGTAGCTCCTACGAGCAGTACTTC. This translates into CASSNLGRSSYEQYF.

CDR3 region: CASSNRDTSQPQHF. Written as DNA, the CDR3 is TGTGCCAGCAGCAACCGGGACACGTCTCAGCCCCAGCATTTT. This chain links TRBV7-8 with TRBJ1-5; D may be TRBD1 (6 bases). Between the trimmed V and J ends, which lost 5 bases and 6 bases, there was a span of 14 bases. The CDR3 is 14 amino acids. Germline V CDR1 and CDR2: SGHVS, FQNEAQ.

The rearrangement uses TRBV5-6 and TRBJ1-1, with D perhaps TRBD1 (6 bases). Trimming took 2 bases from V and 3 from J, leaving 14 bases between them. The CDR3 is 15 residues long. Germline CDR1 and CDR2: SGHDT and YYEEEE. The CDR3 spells CASSFSGGSHTEAFF. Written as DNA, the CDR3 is TGTGCCAGCAGCTTTTCGGGGGGCAGTCACACTGAAGCTTTCTTT.

The CDR3 spells CASSSDRGGGNEQFF. The CDR3 DNA reads TGTGCCAGCAGCTCGGACAGGGGGGGTGGAAATGAGCAGTTCTTC. This chain uses TRBV5-6 with TRBJ2-1, with 10 positions matching TRBD1. This CDR3 is built from 15 residues. V shed 3 bases and J 7 bases; nucleotides not matched to a gene: 7. Germline V gives CDR1 SGHDT, CDR2 YYEEEE. Supplemented by reference TRBV5-6 and TRBJ2-1, the full variable domain reads DAGVTQSPTHLIKTRGQQVTLRCSPKSGHDTVSWYQQALGQGPQFIFQYYEEEERQRGNFPDRFSGHQFPNYSSELNVNALLLGDSALYLCASSSDRGGGNEQFFGPGTRLTVL.